The source of this TCR beta chain is a study of shared clonotypes between healthy human individuals. Germline V gene data show CDR1 as SGDLS and CDR2 as YYNGEE. This CDR3 is 15 amino acids long. Assay used: immunoSEQ multiplex PCR; TCRdb lists only in-frame clones, some missing. The data hold approximately 500,000 clones, with around 79% observed a single time. The clonotype comes from a woman aged 40 to 50 in good health. Some clones in this sample may be carry-over from other donors' samples. The sample was PBMCs. The chain carries TRBV9 and TRBJ2-5; D is perhaps TRBD1 (7 bases). The J call could be wrong; TRBJ2-7 is a better fit for the DNA end. CDR3 DNA: TGTGCCAGCAGCGTAGGGGCAGGGGGGACCTACGAGCAGTACTTC. Residues: CASSVGAGGTYEQYF.